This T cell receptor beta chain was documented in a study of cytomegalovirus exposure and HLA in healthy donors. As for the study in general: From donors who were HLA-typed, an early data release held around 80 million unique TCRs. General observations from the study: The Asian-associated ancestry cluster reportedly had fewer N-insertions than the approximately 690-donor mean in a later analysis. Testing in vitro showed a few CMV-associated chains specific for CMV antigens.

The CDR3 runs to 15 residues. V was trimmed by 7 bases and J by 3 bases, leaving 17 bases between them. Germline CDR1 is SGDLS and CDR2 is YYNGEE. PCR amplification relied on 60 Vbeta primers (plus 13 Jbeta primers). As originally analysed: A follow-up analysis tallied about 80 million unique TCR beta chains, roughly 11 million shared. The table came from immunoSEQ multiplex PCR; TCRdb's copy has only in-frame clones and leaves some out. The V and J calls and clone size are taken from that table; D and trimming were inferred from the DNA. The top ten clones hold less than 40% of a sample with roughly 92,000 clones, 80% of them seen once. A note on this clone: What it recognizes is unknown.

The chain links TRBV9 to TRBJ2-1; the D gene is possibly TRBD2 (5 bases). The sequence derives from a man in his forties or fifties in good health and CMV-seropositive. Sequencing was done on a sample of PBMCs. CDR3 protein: CASARAGRNYNEQFF. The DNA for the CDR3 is TGTGCCAGCGCGAGGGCGGGTAGGAACTACAATGAGCAGTTCTTC. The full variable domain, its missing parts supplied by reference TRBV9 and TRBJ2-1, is DSGVTQTPKHLITATGQRVTLRCSPRSGDLSVYWYQQSLDQGLQFLIQYYNGEERAKGNILERFSAQQFPDLHSELNLSSLELGDSALYFCASARAGRNYNEQFFGPGTRLTVL.